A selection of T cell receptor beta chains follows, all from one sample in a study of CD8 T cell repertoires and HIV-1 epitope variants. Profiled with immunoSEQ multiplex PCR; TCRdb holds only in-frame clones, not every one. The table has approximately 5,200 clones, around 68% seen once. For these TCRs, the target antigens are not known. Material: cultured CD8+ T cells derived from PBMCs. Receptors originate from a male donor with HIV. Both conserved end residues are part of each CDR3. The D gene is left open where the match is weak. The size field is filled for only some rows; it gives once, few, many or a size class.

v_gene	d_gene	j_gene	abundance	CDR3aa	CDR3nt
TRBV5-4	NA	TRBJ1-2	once	CASTNLLRGRDYGYTF	TGTGCCAGCACCAATCTCTTACGGGGGCGGGACTATGGCTACACCTTC
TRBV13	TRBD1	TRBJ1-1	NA	CASSSGQGAGTEAFF	TGTGCCAGCAGCTCGGGACAGGGGGCGGGCACTGAAGCTTTCTTT
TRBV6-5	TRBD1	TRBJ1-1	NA	CASSYSDRLRTEAFF	TGTGCCAGCAGTTACTCGGACAGGCTTAGGACTGAAGCTTTCTTT
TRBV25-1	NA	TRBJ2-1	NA	CASSAGPYNEQFF	TGTGCCAGCAGTGCCGGACCCTACAATGAGCAGTTCTTC
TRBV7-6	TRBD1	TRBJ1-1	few	CASSQGAGTEAFF	TGTGCCAGCAGCCAGGGGGCAGGCACTGAAGCTTTCTTT
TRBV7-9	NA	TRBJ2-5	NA	CASSQAQETQYF	TGTGCCAGCAGCCAGGCTCAAGAGACCCAGTACTTC
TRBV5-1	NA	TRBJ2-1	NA	CASSLQDNEQFF	TGCGCCAGCAGCTTGCAGGACAATGAGCAGTTCTTC
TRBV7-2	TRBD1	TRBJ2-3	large	CASSPGQGNTDTQYF	TGTGCCAGCAGCCCAGGACAGGGCAACACAGATACGCAGTATTTT
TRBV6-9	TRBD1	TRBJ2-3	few	CASRDSDRGQGDTQYF	TGTGCCAGCAGGGACTCGGACAGGGGGCAGGGAGATACGCAGTATTTT
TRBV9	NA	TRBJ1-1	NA	CASSPPGTGSGAFF	TGTGCCAGCAGCCCCCCTGGAACAGGGAGTGGAGCTTTCTTT
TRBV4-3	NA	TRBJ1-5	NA	CASSQEVGLQPQHF	TGCGCCAGCAGCCAAGAGGTAGGTCTGCAGCCCCAGCATTTT
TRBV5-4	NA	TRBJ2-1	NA	CASSLPSYNEQFF	TGTGCCAGCAGCTTGCCGTCCTACAATGAGCAGTTCTTC
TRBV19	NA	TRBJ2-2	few	CASGWGPGELFF	TGTGCCAGTGGGTGGGGCCCCGGGGAGCTGTTTTTT
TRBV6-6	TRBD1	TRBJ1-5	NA	CASSRGQASQPQHF	TGTGCCAGCAGCCGCGGACAGGCATCTCAGCCCCAGCATTTT
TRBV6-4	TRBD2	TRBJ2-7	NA	CASSVASGSYEQYF	TGTGCCAGCAGTGTGGCTAGCGGAAGCTACGAGCAGTACTTC
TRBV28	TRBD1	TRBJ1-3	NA	CASSSSHPDRVGGNTIYF	TGTGCCAGCAGTTCTTCACACCCTGACAGGGTGGGTGGAAACACCATATATTTT
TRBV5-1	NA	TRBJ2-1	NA	CASSLGGDEQFF	TGCGCCAGCAGCTTGGGAGGGGATGAGCAGTTCTTC
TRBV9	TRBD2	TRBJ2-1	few	CASSAGAGWNEQFF	TGTGCCAGCAGCGCCGGAGCGGGGTGGAATGAGCAGTTCTTC
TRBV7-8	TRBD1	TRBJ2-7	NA	CASSFGTGGYEQYF	TGTGCCAGCAGCTTTGGGACAGGGGGCTACGAGCAGTACTTC
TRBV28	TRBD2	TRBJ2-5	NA	CASSLFGLAGRSETQYF	TGTGCCAGCAGTTTATTTGGTCTAGCGGGCAGGTCGGAGACCCAGTACTTC
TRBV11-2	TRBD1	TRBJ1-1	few	CASSLVVTGGSWGTEAFF	TGTGCCAGCAGCTTAGTCGTGACAGGGGGGTCTTGGGGCACTGAAGCTTTCTTT
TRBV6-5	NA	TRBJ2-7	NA	CASSPPEKASYEQYF	TGTGCCAGCAGTCCCCCCGAGAAGGCCTCCTACGAGCAGTACTTC
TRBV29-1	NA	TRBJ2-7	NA	CSITGMGEQYF	TGCAGCATAACAGGGATGGGCGAGCAGTACTTC
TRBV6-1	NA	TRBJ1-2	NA	CASSLQGRVNYGYTF	TGTGCCAGCAGTTTACAGGGTCGGGTCAACTATGGCTACACCTTC
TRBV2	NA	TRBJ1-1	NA	CATREFGRTEAFF	TGTGCCACCAGAGAATTCGGCCGAACTGAAGCTTTCTTT
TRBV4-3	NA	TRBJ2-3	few	CASSQDTDTQYF	TGCGCCAGCAGCCAAGACACAGATACGCAGTATTTT
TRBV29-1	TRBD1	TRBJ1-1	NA	CSAGQGARNTEAFF	TGCAGCGCGGGACAGGGGGCAAGAAACACTGAAGCTTTCTTT
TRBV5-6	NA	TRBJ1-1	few	CASSLGGGRAFF	TGTGCCAGCAGCTTGGGTGGAGGTAGAGCTTTCTTT
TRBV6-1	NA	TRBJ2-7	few	CASSEARKGYEQYF	TGTGCCAGCAGTGAAGCGCGGAAAGGGTACGAGCAGTACTTC
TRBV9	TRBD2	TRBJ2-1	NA	CASSGSPFPTSGGPWSYNEQFF	TGTGCCAGCAGCGGTAGTCCCTTCCCGACTAGCGGGGGGCCTTGGTCCTACAATGAGCAGTTCTTC
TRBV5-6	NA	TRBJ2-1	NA	CASSPQGGGWSYNEQFF	TGTGCCAGCAGCCCCCAGGGAGGGGGGTGGTCCTACAATGAGCAGTTCTTC
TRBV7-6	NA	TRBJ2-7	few	CASSLESRAEQYF	TGTGCCAGCAGCTTAGAAAGCCGGGCCGAGCAGTACTTC
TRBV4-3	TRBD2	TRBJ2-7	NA	CASSQEQGGTSGAEQYF	TGCGCCAGCAGCCAAGAACAGGGAGGGACTAGCGGCGCCGAGCAGTACTTC
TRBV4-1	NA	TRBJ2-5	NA	CASNGFGETQYF	TGCGCCAGCAATGGGTTCGGGGAGACCCAGTACTTC
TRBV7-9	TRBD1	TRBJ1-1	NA	CASRGQGLGYTEAFF	TGTGCCAGCAGAGGACAGGGGTTAGGGTACACTGAAGCTTTCTTT
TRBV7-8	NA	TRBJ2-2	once	CASSLGVGVAGELFF	TGTGCCAGCAGCTTAGGGGTAGGGGTAGCCGGGGAGCTGTTTTTT
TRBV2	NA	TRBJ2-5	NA	CASSSAGIDQETQYF	TGTGCCAGCAGCTCCGCCGGGATAGATCAAGAGACCCAGTACTTC
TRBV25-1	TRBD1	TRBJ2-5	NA	CASSVMGQAVETQYF	TGTGCCAGCAGTGTGATGGGACAGGCAGTAGAGACCCAGTACTTC
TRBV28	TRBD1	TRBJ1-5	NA	CASSLGTGNQPQHF	TGTGCCAGCAGTCTCGGGACAGGGAATCAGCCCCAGCATTTT
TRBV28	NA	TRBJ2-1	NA	CASSLAKDEQFF	TGTGCCAGCAGTTTGGCCAAGGATGAGCAGTTCTTC
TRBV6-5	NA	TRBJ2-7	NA	CASSHRDFFYEQYF	TGTGCCAGCAGCCACCGGGACTTTTTCTACGAGCAGTACTTC